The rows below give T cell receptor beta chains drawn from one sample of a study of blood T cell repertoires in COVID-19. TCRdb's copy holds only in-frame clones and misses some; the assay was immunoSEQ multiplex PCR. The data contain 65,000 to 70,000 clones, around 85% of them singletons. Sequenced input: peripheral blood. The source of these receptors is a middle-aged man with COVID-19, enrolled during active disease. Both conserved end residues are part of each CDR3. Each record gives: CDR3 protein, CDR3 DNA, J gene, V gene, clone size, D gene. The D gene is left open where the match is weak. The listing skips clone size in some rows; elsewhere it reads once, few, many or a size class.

CDR3: CASSPSGGPAYEQYF
DNA: TGTGCCAGCAGCCCGAGCGGGGGGCCTGCCTACGAGCAGTACTTC
J: TRBJ2-7
V: TRBV7-2
size: -
D: TRBD2

CDR3: CASSFQADNSPLHF
DNA: TGTGCCAGCAGCTTCCAAGCCGATAATTCACCCCTCCACTTT
J: TRBJ1-6
V: TRBV7-2
size: -
D: -

CDR3: CASRSSGTGTNEQFF
DNA: TGCGCCAGTCGCTCCTCCGGGACAGGGACCAATGAGCAGTTCTTC
J: TRBJ2-1
V: TRBV5-1
size: -
D: TRBD1

CDR3: CASSRGGLETQYF
DNA: TGTGCCAGCAGCAGGGGGGGCCTGGAGACCCAGTACTTC
J: TRBJ2-5
V: TRBV7-9
size: -
D: -

CDR3: CASSRTGGAVEKLFF
DNA: TGTGCCAGCAGCCGTACAGGGGGCGCTGTTGAAAAACTGTTTTTT
J: TRBJ1-4
V: TRBV5-6
size: -
D: TRBD1

CDR3: CASSLETGSYGYTF
DNA: TGCGCCAGCAGCTTGGAAACAGGGTCCTATGGCTACACCTTC
J: TRBJ1-2
V: TRBV5-1
size: -
D: -

CDR3: CASSLGLGLARQETQYF
DNA: TGTGCCAGCAGCTTAGGACTGGGACTAGCTAGGCAAGAGACCCAGTACTTC
J: TRBJ2-5
V: TRBV7-2
size: -
D: TRBD2

CDR3: CAWTSGPQGETQYF
DNA: TGTGCCTGGACTAGCGGACCCCAGGGAGAGACCCAGTACTTC
J: TRBJ2-5
V: TRBV2
size: -
D: TRBD2

CDR3: CASSFRDTGVLAIYF
DNA: TGTGCCAGCAGTTTCAGGGACACAGGGGTCTTGGCCATATATTTT
J: TRBJ1-3
V: TRBV27
size: once
D: TRBD1

CDR3: CASSFGRGYEQYF
DNA: TGTGCCAGCAGTTTTGGCAGGGGGTACGAGCAGTACTTC
J: TRBJ2-7
V: TRBV12-3/TRBV12-4
size: -
D: TRBD1

CDR3: CASSTKTGTGRFTEAFF
DNA: TGTGCCAGTAGTACCAAAACCGGGACAGGGCGGTTCACTGAAGCTTTCTTT
J: TRBJ1-1
V: TRBV19
size: few
D: TRBD1

CDR3: CASSLGRGYQETQYF
DNA: TGCGCCAGCAGCCTCGGGAGAGGGTACCAAGAGACCCAGTACTTC
J: TRBJ2-5
V: TRBV5-1
size: -
D: -

CDR3: CSVAGQGRGYTF
DNA: TGCAGCGTCGCGGGACAGGGGCGTGGCTACACCTTC
J: TRBJ1-2
V: TRBV29-1
size: -
D: TRBD1

CDR3: CASSQDSPGGDQPQHF
DNA: TGTGCCAGCAGCCAAGACAGCCCAGGGGGAGATCAGCCCCAGCATTTT
J: TRBJ1-5
V: TRBV3-1/TRBV3-2
size: -
D: TRBD1

CDR3: CASSQDGGTTNSPLHF
DNA: TGTGCCAGCAGCCAAGATGGTGGCACAACCAATTCACCCCTCCACTTT
J: TRBJ1-6
V: TRBV3-1/TRBV3-2
size: -
D: -

CDR3: CSVELGAETQYF
DNA: TGCAGCGTCGAACTGGGGGCAGAGACCCAGTACTTC
J: TRBJ2-5
V: TRBV29-1
size: -
D: -

CDR3: CATSRDVTYEQYF
DNA: TGTGCCACCAGCAGAGATGTCACATACGAGCAGTACTTC
J: TRBJ2-7
V: TRBV15
size: -
D: -

CDR3: CASSLRTPTYEQYF
DNA: TGTGCCAGCAGCTTAAGGACACCGACCTACGAGCAGTACTTC
J: TRBJ2-7
V: TRBV7-8
size: few
D: -

CDR3: CAWSHGQGGQPQHF
DNA: TGTGCCTGGAGTCATGGTCAGGGGGGTCAGCCCCAGCATTTT
J: TRBJ1-5
V: TRBV30
size: -
D: TRBD1

CDR3: CASSPSFNEQFF
DNA: TGTGCCAGCAGTCCCTCGTTCAATGAGCAGTTCTTC
J: TRBJ2-1
V: TRBV6-6
size: -
D: -

CDR3: CASSRGLFNQPQHF
DNA: TGTGCCAGTAGTAGAGGGCTTTTTAATCAGCCCCAGCATTTT
J: TRBJ1-5
V: TRBV19
size: -
D: -

CDR3: CATITGQEGTEAFF
DNA: TGTGCCACAATCACGGGACAGGAGGGCACTGAAGCTTTCTTT
J: TRBJ1-1
V: TRBV6-5
size: -
D: TRBD1

CDR3: CASSRRTGGAGANVLTF
DNA: TGTGCCAGCTCCCGCCGGACAGGGGGTGCTGGGGCCAACGTCCTGACTTTC
J: TRBJ2-6
V: TRBV18
size: -
D: TRBD1

CDR3: CASSGTGANTGELFF
DNA: TGTGCCAGCAGCGGGACAGGGGCGAACACCGGGGAGCTGTTTTTT
J: TRBJ2-2
V: TRBV9
size: -
D: TRBD1

CDR3: CASSDGTASDTQYF
DNA: TGCGCCAGCAGTGACGGGACAGCCTCAGATACGCAGTATTTT
J: TRBJ2-3
V: TRBV10-1
size: -
D: TRBD1

CDR3: CASRQGGVNSGNTIYF
DNA: TGTGCCAGCAGGCAAGGGGGAGTCAACTCTGGAAACACCATATATTTT
J: TRBJ1-3
V: TRBV5-4
size: few
D: -

CDR3: CASSQGQGTFNSPLHF
DNA: TGTGCCAGCAGCCAAGGACAGGGTACTTTTAATTCACCCCTCCACTTT
J: TRBJ1-6
V: TRBV3-1/TRBV3-2
size: once
D: TRBD1

CDR3: CASSTTSLAFGANVLTF
DNA: TGTGCCAGCAGTACAACCTCTCTAGCATTTGGGGCCAACGTCCTGACTTTC
J: TRBJ2-6
V: TRBV28
size: -
D: -

CDR3: CASKLGTGGTYEQYF
DNA: TGTGCCAGTAAATTAGGGACAGGGGGCACGTACGAGCAGTACTTC
J: TRBJ2-7
V: TRBV19
size: -
D: TRBD1

CDR3: CASSSPLAGGLETQYF
DNA: TGTGCCAGCAGTTCCCCCCTTGCGGGGGGGCTAGAGACCCAGTACTTC
J: TRBJ2-5
V: TRBV28
size: -
D: TRBD2

CDR3: CAWRRIDRPNSEAFF
DNA: TGTGCCTGGCGACGAATAGATCGCCCGAACAGTGAAGCTTTCTTT
J: TRBJ1-1
V: TRBV30
size: -
D: -

CDR3: CASSLGLYTDTQYF
DNA: TGCGCCAGCAGCTTGGGACTCTACACAGATACGCAGTATTTT
J: TRBJ2-3
V: TRBV5-1
size: -
D: -

CDR3: CASSRFEGTRGDTQYF
DNA: TGTGCCAGCTCACGGTTCGAGGGCACTAGAGGAGATACGCAGTATTTT
J: TRBJ2-3
V: TRBV18
size: -
D: -

CDR3: CASSEGTGRGYTF
DNA: TGTGCCAGCAGTGAAGGGACAGGGCGAGGCTACACCTTC
J: TRBJ1-2
V: TRBV6-1
size: -
D: TRBD1

CDR3: CASSPTRRITDTQYF
DNA: TGTGCCAGCAGCCCGACTAGGAGGATCACAGATACGCAGTATTTT
J: TRBJ2-3
V: TRBV7-9
size: once
D: -

CDR3: CASSLSRGTYEQYF
DNA: TGTGCCAGCAGCTTATCCAGGGGAACGTACGAGCAGTACTTC
J: TRBJ2-7
V: TRBV7-9
size: -
D: -

CDR3: CASSLVSAGAVSYEQYF
DNA: TGTGCCAGCAGCTTAGTATCGGCAGGGGCGGTTTCCTACGAGCAGTACTTC
J: TRBJ2-7
V: TRBV11-2
size: -
D: -

CDR3: CASSARPGQGIGGANVLTF
DNA: TGTGCCAGCAGTGCTCGCCCGGGACAGGGAATAGGTGGGGCCAACGTCCTGACTTTC
J: TRBJ2-6
V: TRBV2
size: -
D: TRBD1

CDR3: CASSLGSGPYF
DNA: TGTGCCAGCAGCTTAGGCAGCGGACCGTATTTT
J: TRBJ2-3
V: TRBV11-2
size: -
D: -

CDR3: CASSRWGQMQTQYF
DNA: TGTGCCAGTAGTAGGTGGGGGCAGATGCAGACCCAGTACTTC
J: TRBJ2-5
V: TRBV19
size: -
D: -

CDR3: CASSSQGSPYGYTF
DNA: TGTGCCAGCAGCTCACAGGGATCTCCCTATGGCTACACCTTC
J: TRBJ1-2
V: TRBV5-4
size: -
D: -

CDR3: CASSYLGLADYEQYF
DNA: TGTGCCAGCAGTTACCTCGGACTAGCGGACTACGAGCAGTACTTC
J: TRBJ2-7
V: TRBV6-2/TRBV6-3
size: -
D: TRBD2